Listed below are T cell receptor beta chains from one sample, sequenced in a study of identical twins. Via MiXCR, TCRdb re-called the 5' RACE reads, giving one row per CDR3 protein. Among about 240,000 distinct CDR3 sequences listed, about 13% were seen once. The same specimen was also included in a second study, on yellow fever vaccine responses in identical twins.

Sequences were obtained from memory (CD45RO+) T cells sorted from blood. These receptors were taken from a woman aged 18-29 years in good health. Each CDR3 is given with its conserved first and last residue. The D gene is left open where the match is weak. Not all rows give a size; the values are once, few, many and, for expanded clones, a class.

D,length,J,V,size,DNA,CDR3
TRBD2,19,TRBJ2-7,TRBV20-1,.,TGCAGTGCTAGAAATTTTGGGCTAGCGGGGGGGCATAGCGCCTACGAGCAGTACTTC,CSARNFGLAGGHSAYEQYF
.,14,TRBJ2-3,TRBV5-6,.,TGTGCCAGCAGCTTTCGGGTTAGCACAGATACGCAGTATTTT,CASSFRVSTDTQYF
.,15,TRBJ2-4,TRBV11-2,.,TGTGCCAGCAGCTTCGTTGAGGGAGACGTAAACATTCAGTACTTC,CASSFVEGDVNIQYF
.,15,TRBJ1-5,TRBV2,few,TGTGCCAGCAGTGGAACCGGCCATAGCAATCAGCCCCAGCATTTT,CASSGTGHSNQPQHF
.,13,TRBJ1-5,TRBV21-1,.,TGTGCCAGCAGCAAAGCGCTGAGTCAGCCCCAGCATTTT,CASSKALSQPQHF
.,14,TRBJ2-7,TRBV10-3,.,TGTGCCATCAGCTACAGACTGGAGAGCTACGAGCAGTACTTC,CAISYRLESYEQYF
.,13,TRBJ2-3,TRBV7-9,many,TGTGCCAGCAGCTTACGAGGGGCAGATACGCAGTATTTT,CASSLRGADTQYF
.,14,TRBJ2-7,TRBV2,.,TGTGCCAGCAGTTACCGGGACATTTCCTACGAGCAGTACTTC,CASSYRDISYEQYF
.,14,TRBJ2-2,TRBV12-3/TRBV12-4,many,TGTGCCAGCACCTTGACCTTGGGCACCGGGGAGCTGTTTTTT,CASTLTLGTGELFF
.,13,TRBJ1-6,TRBV3-1,.,TGTGCCAGCAGCCAGACCCATAATTCACCCCTCCACTTT,CASSQTHNSPLHF
.,15,TRBJ2-2,TRBV28,.,TGTGCCAGCAGTTTCAGACCCACGAACACCGGGGAGCTGTTTTTT,CASSFRPTNTGELFF
TRBD2,16,TRBJ2-1,TRBV12-3/TRBV12-4,few,TGTGCCAGCAGTCCTGGACTAGCGGGGGGGCGGAGTGAGCAGTTCTTC,CASSPGLAGGRSEQFF
TRBD2,15,TRBJ2-3,TRBV11-3,few,TGTGCCAGCAGCTGGTTGGGCGGGGGGCTAGATACGCAGTATTTT,CASSWLGGGLDTQYF
TRBD2,19,TRBJ2-7,TRBV5-1,many,TGCGCCAGCAGCTTCAAGATTACTAGCGGTACCCGAATCGATACGGAGCAGTACTTC,CASSFKITSGTRIDTEQYF
.,13,TRBJ2-7,TRBV12-3/TRBV12-4,many,TGTGCCAGCAGTTTACAGGACTCCCACCAGCAGTACTTC,CASSLQDSHQQYF
.,11,TRBJ2-7,TRBV29-1,.,TGCAGCGTTATGTCAGGGTACCAGCAGTACTTC,CSVMSGYQQYF
.,12,TRBJ1-4,TRBV5-1,many,TGCGCCAGCAGCTTTGATCAGGGAAAACTGTTTTTT,CASSFDQGKLFF
TRBD1,15,TRBJ2-7,TRBV12-3/TRBV12-4,.,TGTGCCAGCGGAAATCGAGGGGGACAGAATTACGAGCAGTACTTC,CASGNRGGQNYEQYF
.,14,TRBJ2-1,TRBV29-1,.,TGCAGCGTTGCCCTCGCGGGCTGGGACAATGAGCAGTTCTTC,CSVALAGWDNEQFF
TRBD1,14,TRBJ2-1,TRBV6-1,.,TGTGCCAGCAGGATACAGGGGGCTGAGGCTGAGCAGTTCTTC,CASRIQGAEAEQFF
.,14,TRBJ1-5,TRBV24-1,few,TGTGCCACCCGCGCGGTGGGTAGCAATCAGCCCCAGCATTTT,CATRAVGSNQPQHF
TRBD2,16,TRBJ2-1,TRBV11-2,few,TGTGCCAGCAACATAGGAAGCGGGACCTCCTACAATGAGCAGTTCTTC,CASNIGSGTSYNEQFF
TRBD2,15,TRBJ2-3,TRBV2,.,TGTGCCAGCAAGGTGACTAGCGGCTACACAGATACGCAGTATTTT,CASKVTSGYTDTQYF
.,12,TRBJ2-3,TRBV7-2,.,TGTGCCAGCAGCGCCGGGGTTGATACGCAGTATTTT,CASSAGVDTQYF
.,13,TRBJ2-1,TRBV29-1,many,TGCAGCGTTGTGTGGGGGAGGAGGCTTGAGCAGTTCTTC,CSVVWGRRLEQFF
.,11,TRBJ2-5,TRBV15,many,TGTGCCACTCAGAATAGGGAGACCCAGTACTTC,CATQNRETQYF
.,13,TRBJ2-5,TRBV29-1,few,TGCAGCCAAGACGGACCGGGCCAAGAGACCCAGTACTTC,CSQDGPGQETQYF
.,14,TRBJ1-1,TRBV3-1,few,TGTGCCAGCAGCCAAGATCTTGAGCAGGGAGAAGCTTTCTTT,CASSQDLEQGEAFF
.,14,TRBJ2-7,TRBV20-1,.,TGCAGTGCTAGAGATCCCCTGGGGTGGGAAGAGCAGTACTTC,CSARDPLGWEEQYF
TRBD1,15,TRBJ2-1,TRBV9,many,TGTGCCAGCAGCGTTTCCGGGACAGGCTACAATGAGCAGTTCTTC,CASSVSGTGYNEQFF
TRBD1,16,TRBJ2-7,TRBV3-1,.,TGTGCCAGCAGCCCACGCTCCGGGACAGGGAGCGGCGAGCAGTACTTC,CASSPRSGTGSGEQYF